This T cell receptor (beta chain) is drawn from a study of regulatory T cells in long-lasting Graves disease. The authors built TCR beta libraries using iRepertoire HTBI primers and Arm-PCR of CDR3 regions. TCRdb reanalysed the multiplex PCR reads using MiXCR and keeps one entry per CDR3 protein. The table records about 610,000 distinct CDR3 sequences, roughly 15% of them present only once. In this sample, this clonotype turned up many times. Germline V CDR1 and CDR2: LGHDT, YNNKEL (reference sequence). The CDR3 runs to 13 residues. The V end was cut by 1 base, the J end by 3 bases, with 6 bases between. Time point described: newly diagnosed GD, antithyroid drugs for less than 3 months. RNA isolated from PBMCs was used to make the TCR library. These data were also filed under a second study, of T cells in Graves' hyperthyroidism and ophthalmopathy.

Here the sequenced sample was peripheral blood mononuclear cells (PBMCs), taken at new diagnosis, from a patient treated with antithyroid drugs. This clonotype originated in a man younger than 35 with Graves disease. The V call is TRBV3-1, the J call TRBJ1-1; the D is unclear. The CDR3 nucleotides read TGTGCCAGCAGCCAAGGGACCTACACTGAAGCTTTCTTT. Its protein is CASSQGTYTEAFF.